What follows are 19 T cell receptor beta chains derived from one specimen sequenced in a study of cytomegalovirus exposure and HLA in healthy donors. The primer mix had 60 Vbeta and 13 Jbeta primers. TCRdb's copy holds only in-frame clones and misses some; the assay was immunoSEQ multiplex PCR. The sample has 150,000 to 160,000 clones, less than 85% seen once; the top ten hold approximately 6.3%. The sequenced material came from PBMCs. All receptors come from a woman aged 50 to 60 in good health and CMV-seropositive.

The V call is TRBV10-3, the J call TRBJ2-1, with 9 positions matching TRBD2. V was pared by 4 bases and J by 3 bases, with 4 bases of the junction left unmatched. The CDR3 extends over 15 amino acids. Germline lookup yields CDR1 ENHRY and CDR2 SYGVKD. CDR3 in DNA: TGTGCCATCAGTGTGGCTAGCGGGAACTACAATGAGCAGTTCTTC. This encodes CAISVASGNYNEQFF.

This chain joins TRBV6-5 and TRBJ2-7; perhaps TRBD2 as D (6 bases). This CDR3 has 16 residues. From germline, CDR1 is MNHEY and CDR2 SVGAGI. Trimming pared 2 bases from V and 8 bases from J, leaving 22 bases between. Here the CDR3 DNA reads TGTGCCAGCAGTTACAATCATCCGGGGGAGAAGTGGAAGCAGTACTTC. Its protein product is CASSYNHPGEKWKQYF.

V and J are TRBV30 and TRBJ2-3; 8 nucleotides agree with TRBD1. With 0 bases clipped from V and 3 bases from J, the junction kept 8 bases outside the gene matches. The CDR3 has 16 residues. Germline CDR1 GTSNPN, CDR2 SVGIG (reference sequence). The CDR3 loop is CAWSVPGQGTTDTQYF. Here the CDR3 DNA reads TGTGCCTGGAGTGTACCAGGACAGGGTACAACAGATACGCAGTATTTT.

The DNA for the CDR3 is TGCGCCAGCAGGGGGAAAACAGGGGAACACCTTTCCTACGAGCAGTACTTC. This translates into CASRGKTGEHLSYEQYF. V gene TRBV10-1 combines with J gene TRBJ2-7; 7 positions agree with TRBD1. CDR1 is WNHNN and CDR2 is SYGVQD in the germline V gene (reference sequence). V was clipped by 6 bases and J by 1 base; unmatched bases: 15. The CDR3 runs to 17 residues.

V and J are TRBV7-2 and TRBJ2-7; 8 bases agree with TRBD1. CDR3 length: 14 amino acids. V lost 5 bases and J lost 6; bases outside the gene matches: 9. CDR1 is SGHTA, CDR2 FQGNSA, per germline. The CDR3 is CASSPGPGGSEQYF. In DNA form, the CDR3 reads TGTGCCAGCAGCCCGGGGCCAGGGGGCAGCGAGCAGTACTTC. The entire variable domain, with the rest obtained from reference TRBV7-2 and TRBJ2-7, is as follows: GAGVSQSPSNKVTEKGKDVELRCDPISGHTALYWYRQSLGQGLEFLIYFQGNSAPDKSGLPSDRFSAERTGGSVSTLTIQRTQQEDSAVYLCASSPGPGGSEQYFGPGTRLTVT.

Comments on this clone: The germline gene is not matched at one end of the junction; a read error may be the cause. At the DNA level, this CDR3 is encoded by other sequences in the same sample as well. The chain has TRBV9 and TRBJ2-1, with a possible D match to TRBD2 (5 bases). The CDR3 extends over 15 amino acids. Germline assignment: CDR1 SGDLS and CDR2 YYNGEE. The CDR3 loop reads CASSVERGIHNEQFF. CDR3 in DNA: TGTGCCAGCAGTGTAGAACGGGGTATCCACAATGAGCAGTTCTTC.

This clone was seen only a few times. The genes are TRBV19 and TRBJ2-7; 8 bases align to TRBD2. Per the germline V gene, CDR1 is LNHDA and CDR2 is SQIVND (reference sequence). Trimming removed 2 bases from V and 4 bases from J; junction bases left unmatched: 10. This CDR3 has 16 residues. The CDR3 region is CASSITSVAGFYEQYF. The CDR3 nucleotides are TGTGCCAGTAGTATAACGTCGGTAGCGGGGTTTTACGAGCAGTACTTC.

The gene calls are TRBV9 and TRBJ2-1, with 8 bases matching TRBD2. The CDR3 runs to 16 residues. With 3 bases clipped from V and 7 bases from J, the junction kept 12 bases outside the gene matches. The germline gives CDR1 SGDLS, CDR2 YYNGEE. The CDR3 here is CASSALPGGPGNEQFF. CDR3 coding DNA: TGTGCCAGCAGCGCCCTCCCGGGGGGGCCAGGGAATGAGCAGTTCTTC.

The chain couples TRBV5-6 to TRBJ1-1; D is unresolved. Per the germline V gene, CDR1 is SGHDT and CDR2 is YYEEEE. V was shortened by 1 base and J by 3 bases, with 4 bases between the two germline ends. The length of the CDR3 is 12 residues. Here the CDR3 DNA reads TGTGCCAGCAGCTTGCAGGACACTGAAGCTTTCTTT. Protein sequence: CASSLQDTEAFF.

In DNA form, the CDR3 reads TGCGCCAGCAGCCCCGGGACTAGCCTAAACATTCAGTACTTC. As protein: CASSPGTSLNIQYF. This chain joins TRBV5-1 and TRBJ2-4, with TRBD2 matching 9 bases. CDR1 and CDR2 from the germline V gene are SGHRS and YFSETQ. With 4 bases clipped from V and 6 bases from J, the junction kept 5 bases outside the gene matches. This CDR3 is 14 amino acids long.

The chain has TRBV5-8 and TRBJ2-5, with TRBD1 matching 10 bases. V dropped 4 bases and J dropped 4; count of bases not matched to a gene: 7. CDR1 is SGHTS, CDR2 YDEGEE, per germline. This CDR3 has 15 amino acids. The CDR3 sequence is CASSLGTGEGETQYF. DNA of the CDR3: TGTGCCAGCAGCCTCGGGACAGGGGAGGGAGAGACCCAGTACTTC.

The CDR3 sequence: CASSGTGARGEQYF. Here the CDR3 DNA reads TGTGCCAGCAGTGGGACAGGGGCAAGAGGGGAGCAGTACTTC. This chain uses TRBV6-1 with TRBJ2-7, with 9 bases matching TRBD1. The germline V gene has CDR1 MNHNS and CDR2 SASEGT. V was clipped by 4 bases and J by 7 bases; unmatched bases: 8. This CDR3 region has 14 residues.

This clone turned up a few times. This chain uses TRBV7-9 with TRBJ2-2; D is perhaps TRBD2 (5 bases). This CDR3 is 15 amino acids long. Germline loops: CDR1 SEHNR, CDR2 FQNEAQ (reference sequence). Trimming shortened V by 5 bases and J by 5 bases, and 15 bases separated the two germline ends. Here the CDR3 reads CASSAIGGLTGELFF. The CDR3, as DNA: TGTGCCAGCAGCGCTATAGGAGGATTAACCGGGGAGCTGTTTTTT.

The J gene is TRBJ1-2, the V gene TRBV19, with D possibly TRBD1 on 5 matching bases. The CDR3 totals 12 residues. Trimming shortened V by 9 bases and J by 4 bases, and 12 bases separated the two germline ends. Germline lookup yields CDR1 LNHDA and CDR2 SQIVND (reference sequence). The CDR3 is CASEGGGYGYTF. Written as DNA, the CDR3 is TGTGCCAGCGAGGGCGGGGGCTATGGCTACACCTTC.

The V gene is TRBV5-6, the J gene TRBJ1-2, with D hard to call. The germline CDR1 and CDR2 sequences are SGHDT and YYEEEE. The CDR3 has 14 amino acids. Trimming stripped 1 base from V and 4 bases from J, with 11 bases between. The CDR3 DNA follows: TGTGCCAGCAGCTTGACGGGGAGAGGCTATGGCTACACCTTC. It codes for CASSLTGRGYGYTF.

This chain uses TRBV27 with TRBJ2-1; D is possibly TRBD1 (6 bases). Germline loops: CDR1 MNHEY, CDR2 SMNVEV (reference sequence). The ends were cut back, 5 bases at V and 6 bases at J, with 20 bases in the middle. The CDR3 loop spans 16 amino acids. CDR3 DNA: TGTGCCAGCAGTCCAGGGGTAGGTCCGCGACGCAATGAGCAGTTCTTC. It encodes CASSPGVGPRRNEQFF.

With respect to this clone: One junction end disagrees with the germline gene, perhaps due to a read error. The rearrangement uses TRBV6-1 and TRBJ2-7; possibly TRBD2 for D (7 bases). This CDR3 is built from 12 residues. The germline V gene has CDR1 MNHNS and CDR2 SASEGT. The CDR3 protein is CAGRGGTYEQYF. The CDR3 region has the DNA TGTGCCGGCAGGGGAGGGACCTACGAGCAGTACTTC.

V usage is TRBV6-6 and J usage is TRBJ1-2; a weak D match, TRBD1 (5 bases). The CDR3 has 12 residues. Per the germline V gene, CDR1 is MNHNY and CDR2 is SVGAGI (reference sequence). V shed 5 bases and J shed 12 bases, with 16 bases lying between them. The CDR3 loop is CASSKRQPVDTF. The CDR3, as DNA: TGTGCCAGCAGTAAGAGACAGCCTGTCGACACCTTC.

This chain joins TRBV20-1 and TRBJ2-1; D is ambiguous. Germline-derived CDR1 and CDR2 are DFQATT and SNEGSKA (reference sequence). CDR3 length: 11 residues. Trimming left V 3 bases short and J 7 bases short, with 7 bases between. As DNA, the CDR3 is TGCAGTGCTAGGGGCCCTAATGAGCAGTTCTTC. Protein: CSARGPNEQFF.